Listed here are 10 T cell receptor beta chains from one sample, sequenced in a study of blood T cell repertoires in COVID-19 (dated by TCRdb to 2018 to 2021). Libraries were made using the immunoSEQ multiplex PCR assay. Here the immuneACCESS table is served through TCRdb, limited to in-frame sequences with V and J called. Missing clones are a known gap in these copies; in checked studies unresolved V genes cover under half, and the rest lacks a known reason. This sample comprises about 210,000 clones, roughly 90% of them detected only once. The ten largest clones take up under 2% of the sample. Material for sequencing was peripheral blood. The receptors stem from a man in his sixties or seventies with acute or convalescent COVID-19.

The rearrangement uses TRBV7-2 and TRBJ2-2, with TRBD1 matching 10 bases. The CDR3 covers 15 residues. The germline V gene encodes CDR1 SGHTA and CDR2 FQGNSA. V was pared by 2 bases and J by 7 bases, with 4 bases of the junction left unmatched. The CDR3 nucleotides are TGTGCCAGCAGCTTACGACAGGGGGCGATCGGGGAGCTGTTTTTT. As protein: CASSLRQGAIGELFF.

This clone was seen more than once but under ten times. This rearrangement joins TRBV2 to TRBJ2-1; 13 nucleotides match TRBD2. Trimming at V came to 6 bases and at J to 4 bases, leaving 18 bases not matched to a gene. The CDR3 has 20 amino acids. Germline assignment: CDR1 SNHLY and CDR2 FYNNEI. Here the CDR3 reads CASRNPGLAGPKATYNEQFF. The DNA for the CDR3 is TGTGCCAGCAGGAACCCGGGACTAGCGGGACCAAAAGCGACGTACAATGAGCAGTTCTTC.

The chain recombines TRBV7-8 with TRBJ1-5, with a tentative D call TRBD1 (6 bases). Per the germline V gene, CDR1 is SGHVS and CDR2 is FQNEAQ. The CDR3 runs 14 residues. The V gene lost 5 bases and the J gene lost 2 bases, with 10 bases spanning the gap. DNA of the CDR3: TGTGCCAGCAGCAATGCAGGGGGCAATCAGCCCCAGCATTTT. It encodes CASSNAGGNQPQHF.

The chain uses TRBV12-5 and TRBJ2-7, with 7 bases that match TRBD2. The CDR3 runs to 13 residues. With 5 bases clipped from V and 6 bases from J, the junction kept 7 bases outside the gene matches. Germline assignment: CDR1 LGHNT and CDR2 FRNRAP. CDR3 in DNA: TGTGCTAGTGGTCCGAGCGGGATGGTCGAGCAGTACTTC. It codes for CASGPSGMVEQYF.

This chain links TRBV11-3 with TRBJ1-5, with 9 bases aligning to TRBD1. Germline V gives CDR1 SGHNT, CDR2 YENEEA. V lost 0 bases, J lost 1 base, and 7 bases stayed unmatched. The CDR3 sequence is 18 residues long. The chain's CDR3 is CASSLDNRGRGSNQPQHF. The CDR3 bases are TGTGCCAGCAGCTTAGATAACAGGGGGCGCGGGAGCAATCAGCCCCAGCATTTT.

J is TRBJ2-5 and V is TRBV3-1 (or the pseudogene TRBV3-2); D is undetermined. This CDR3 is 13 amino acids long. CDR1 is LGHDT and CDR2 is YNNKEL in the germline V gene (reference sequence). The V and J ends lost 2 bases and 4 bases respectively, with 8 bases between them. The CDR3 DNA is TGTGCCAGCAGCCAACCCTGGCCAGAGACCCAGTACTTC. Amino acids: CASSQPWPETQYF.

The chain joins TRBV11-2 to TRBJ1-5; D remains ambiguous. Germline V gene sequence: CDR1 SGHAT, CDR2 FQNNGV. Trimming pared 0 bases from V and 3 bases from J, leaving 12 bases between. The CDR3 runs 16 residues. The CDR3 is CASSLDGGSPNQPQHF. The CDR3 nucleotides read TGTGCCAGCAGCTTAGATGGAGGATCTCCCAATCAGCCCCAGCATTTT.

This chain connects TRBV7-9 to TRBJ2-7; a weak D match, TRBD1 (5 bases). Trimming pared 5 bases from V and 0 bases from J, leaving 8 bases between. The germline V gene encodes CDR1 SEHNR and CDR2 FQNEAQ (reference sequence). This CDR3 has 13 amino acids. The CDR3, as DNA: TGTGCCAGCAGCGGGGCGAGCTCCTACGAGCAGTACTTC. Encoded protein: CASSGASSYEQYF.

For the CDR3, the DNA is TGTGCCAGCTCACCCGGGACTAATGAAAAACTGTTTTTT. Translated, it gives CASSPGTNEKLFF. The J gene is TRBJ1-4, the V gene TRBV18; D not resolved. The CDR3 loop spans 13 amino acids. V lost 3 bases and J lost 2, with 4 bases in between. CDR1 and CDR2 from the germline V gene are KGHSH and LQKENI.

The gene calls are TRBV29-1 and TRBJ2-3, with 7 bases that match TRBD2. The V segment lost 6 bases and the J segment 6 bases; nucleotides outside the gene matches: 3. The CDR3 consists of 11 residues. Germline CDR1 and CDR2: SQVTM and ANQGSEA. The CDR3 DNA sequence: TGCAGCGTGGGGCGGGGGGATACGCAGTATTTT. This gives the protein CSVGRGDTQYF.